A single T cell receptor (beta chain) is shown here with its context. Per the study methods: How many nucleated cells were present was estimated from reference gene primer amplification. Assay used: immunoSEQ multiplex PCR; TCRdb lists only in-frame clones, some missing. That table is the source of V, J and clone size, and D and trimming were worked out from the DNA. Of around 35,000 clones listed, approximately 90% are singletons. These data originate in a study of blood T cell repertoires in COVID-19. Study as a whole: Donors in the United States, Italy and Spain gave samples during acute or convalescent COVID-19.

Material: peripheral blood. The sequence derives from a man in his 60s with active COVID-19.

The CDR3 reads CASSLSGDTQYF. The CDR3 nucleotides are TGTGCCAGCAGCCTCTCGGGAGATACGCAGTATTTT. The chain links TRBV7-3 to TRBJ2-3, with D hard to call. The CDR3 has 12 amino acids. Germline V gene sequence: CDR1 SGHTA, CDR2 FQGTGA. V was cut by 5 bases and J by 5 bases, with 8 bases left in between.